These 12 T cell receptor beta chains originate from one sample sequenced in a study of T-cell reconstitution after alpha-beta-depleted transplantation in children. Unique molecular identifiers were used to barcode this TCRbeta library. Each CDR3 protein is one row after TCRdb ran MiXCR on the PCR reads. Of a few hundred thousand distinct CDR3 sequences in the sample, under 30% are singletons; the top ten hold under 5.5%. Sequencing was performed on PBMCs, mostly from graft donor cells, taken 360 days after TCRalphabeta/CD19-depleted stem cell transplant. The receptors come from a female patient aged 2-9 years who had a stem cell transplant for congenital amegakaryocytic thrombocytopenia, so the T cells may come from the graft donor.

V and J are TRBV28 and TRBJ2-7; 10 bases agree with TRBD1. The CDR3 is 14 residues long. The germline V gene has CDR1 MDHEN and CDR2 SYDVKM. V lost 5 bases, J lost 0 bases, and 1 base stayed unmatched. Written as DNA, the CDR3 is TGTGCCAGCAGTCGGACAGGGGGCTCCTACGAGCAGTACTTC. Encoded protein: CASSRTGGSYEQYF.

This clonotype turned up a few times. V and J are TRBV2 and TRBJ2-1, with TRBD2 identical over 11 bases. The ends lost 6 bases at V and 4 bases at J; junction bases unmatched: 5. The V gene's germline CDR1 is SNHLY and CDR2 FYNNEI. The CDR3 extends over 15 amino acids. The CDR3 spells CASRPGTSGYNEQFF. The CDR3 DNA sequence: TGTGCCAGCAGGCCCGGGACTAGCGGATACAATGAGCAGTTCTTC.

The sample holds a few counts of this clonotype. The chain employs TRBV6-2 or TRBV6-3 and TRBJ1-5; D gene ambiguous. CDR3 length: 12 residues. V gave up 4 bases and J gave up 6 bases, with 7 bases separating them. CDR1 MNHEY and CDR2 SVGEGT come from the germline V gene. The CDR3 is CASSSFVQPQHF. CDR3 bases: TGTGCCAGCAGTTCCTTTGTTCAGCCCCAGCATTTT.

This clonotype has at least ten counts. The CDR3 bases are TGTGCCAGCAGTTTGAGGACAGGGTCCTACGAGCAGTACTTC. Its translation is CASSLRTGSYEQYF. The chain has TRBV28 and TRBJ2-7, with TRBD1 matching 8 bases. CDR1 MDHEN and CDR2 SYDVKM come from the germline V gene. Unmatched junction bases numbered 2, after V lost 3 bases and J lost 1 base. The CDR3 is made up of 14 amino acids.

This clonotype was counted at least ten times. V usage is TRBV28 and J usage is TRBJ2-3; 11 bases map to TRBD2. Germline values: CDR1 MDHEN, CDR2 SYDVKM. CDR3 size: 14 residues. The V segment lost 6 bases and the J segment 3 bases; nucleotides outside the gene matches: 2. CDR3 loop: CASSRLAGTDTQYF. The CDR3, as DNA: TGTGCCAGCAGCCGACTAGCGGGAACAGATACGCAGTATTTT.

This clonotype was seen a few times. The genes are TRBV6-1 and TRBJ2-3; TRBD2 is a possible D gene (5 bases). Germline V lookup: CDR1 MNHNS, CDR2 SASEGT. Trimming removed 6 bases at V and 2 bases at J, with 15 bases between. The CDR3 is made up of 15 amino acids. CDR3: CASSPAREHTDTQYF. The DNA of the CDR3 is TGTGCCAGCAGCCCCGCCCGGGAACACACAGATACGCAGTATTTT.

At least ten counts were recorded for this clonotype. DNA for the CDR3: TGCGCCAGCAGCCACCCTTTCGGAACATCAATCCGGTCCCCTTTCTTC. Translated, it gives CASSHPFGTSIRSPFF. The chain employs TRBV4-1 and TRBJ2-1; no reliable D call. This CDR3 is 16 amino acids long. CDR1 MGHRA and CDR2 YSYEKL come from the germline V gene. V was pared by 3 bases and J by 16 bases, with 28 bases between.

The chain carries TRBV5-4 and TRBJ2-1; no firm D call. This CDR3 region has 14 residues. V was trimmed by 0 bases and J by 12 bases, leaving 16 bases between them. Germline V gives CDR1 SGHNT, CDR2 YYREEE (reference sequence). CDR3 nucleotides: TGTGCCAGCAGCTTGGCCTACAAGGGAACCCTGCAGTTCTTC. This translates into CASSLAYKGTLQFF.

V usage is TRBV7-2 and J usage is TRBJ2-7, with 9 bases aligning to TRBD1. V gave up 6 bases and J gave up 6 bases; unmatched junction bases: 6. CDR1 SGHTA and CDR2 FQGNSA come from the germline V gene. This CDR3 comprises 13 residues. The CDR3, as DNA: TGTGCCAGCAGGCCGGGACAGGGTACCGAGCAGTACTTC. This encodes CASRPGQGTEQYF. The full variable domain, its missing parts supplied by reference TRBV7-2 and TRBJ2-7, is GAGVSQSPSNKVTEKGKDVELRCDPISGHTALYWYRQSLGQGLEFLIYFQGNSAPDKSGLPSDRFSAERTGGSVSTLTIQRTQQEDSAVYLCASRPGQGTEQYFGPGTRLTVT.

The chain recombines TRBV5-1 with TRBJ2-6; D may match TRBD1 or TRBD2 (5 bases each). The V and J ends lost 10 bases and 0 bases respectively, with 20 bases between them. CDR3 size: 17 residues. The germline V gene has CDR1 SGHRS and CDR2 YFSETQ. The DNA of the CDR3 is TGCGCCCGCTACCGGGACGCCTTCCACTCTGGGGCCAACGTCCTGACTTTC. Protein: CARYRDAFHSGANVLTF.

The CDR3 region is CASSLISGDLIYGYTF. The CDR3 nucleotides are TGTGCCAGCAGCTTAATATCTGGGGACTTAATCTATGGCTACACCTTC. This chain connects TRBV5-6 to TRBJ1-2, with D possibly TRBD1 on 5 matching bases. There are 16 residues in the CDR3. V was shortened by 2 bases and J by 4 bases, with 18 bases between the two germline ends. The germline V gene encodes CDR1 SGHDT and CDR2 YYEEEE.

In the case of this clonotype: An end of the junction differs from the germline gene, which may be a read error. The gene calls are TRBV20-1 and TRBJ1-4; no reliable D call. Germline V gene data show CDR1 as DFQATT and CDR2 as SNEGSKA (reference sequence). This CDR3 has 13 amino acids. The CDR3 nucleotides are TGCAGTGCCAGAGACCGCAAATTTGAAAAACTGTTTTTT. Residues: CSARDRKFEKLFF.